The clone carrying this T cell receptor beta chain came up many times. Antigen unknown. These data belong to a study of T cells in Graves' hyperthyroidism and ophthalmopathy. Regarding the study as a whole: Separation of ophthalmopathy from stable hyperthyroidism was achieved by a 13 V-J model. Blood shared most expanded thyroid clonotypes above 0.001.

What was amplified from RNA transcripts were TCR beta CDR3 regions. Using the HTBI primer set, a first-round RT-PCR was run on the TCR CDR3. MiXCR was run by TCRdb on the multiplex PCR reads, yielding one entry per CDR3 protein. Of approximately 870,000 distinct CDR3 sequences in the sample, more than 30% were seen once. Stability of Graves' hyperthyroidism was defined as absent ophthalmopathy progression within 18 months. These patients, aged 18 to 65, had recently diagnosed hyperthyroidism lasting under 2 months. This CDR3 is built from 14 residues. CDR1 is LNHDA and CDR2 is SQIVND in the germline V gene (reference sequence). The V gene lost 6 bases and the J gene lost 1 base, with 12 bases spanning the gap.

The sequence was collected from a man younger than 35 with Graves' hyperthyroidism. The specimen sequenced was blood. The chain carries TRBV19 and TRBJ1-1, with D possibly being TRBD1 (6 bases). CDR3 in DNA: TGTGCCAGTAGCCCAGGGGAAGGGAACACTGAAGCTTTCTTT. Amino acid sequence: CASSPGEGNTEAFF.